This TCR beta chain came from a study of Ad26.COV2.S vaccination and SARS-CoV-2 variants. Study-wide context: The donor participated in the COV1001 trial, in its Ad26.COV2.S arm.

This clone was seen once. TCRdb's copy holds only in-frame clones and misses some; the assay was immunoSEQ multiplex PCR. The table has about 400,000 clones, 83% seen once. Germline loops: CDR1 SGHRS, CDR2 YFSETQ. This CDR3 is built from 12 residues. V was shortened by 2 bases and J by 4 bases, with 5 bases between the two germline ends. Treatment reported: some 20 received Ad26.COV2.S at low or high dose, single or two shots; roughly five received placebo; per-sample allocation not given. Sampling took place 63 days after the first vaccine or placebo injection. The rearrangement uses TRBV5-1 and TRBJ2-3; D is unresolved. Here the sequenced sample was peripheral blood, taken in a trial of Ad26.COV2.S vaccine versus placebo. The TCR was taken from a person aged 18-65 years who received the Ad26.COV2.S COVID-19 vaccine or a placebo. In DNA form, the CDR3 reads TGCGCCAGCAGCTTTTCGGCAGATACGCAGTATTTT. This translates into CASSFSADTQYF.